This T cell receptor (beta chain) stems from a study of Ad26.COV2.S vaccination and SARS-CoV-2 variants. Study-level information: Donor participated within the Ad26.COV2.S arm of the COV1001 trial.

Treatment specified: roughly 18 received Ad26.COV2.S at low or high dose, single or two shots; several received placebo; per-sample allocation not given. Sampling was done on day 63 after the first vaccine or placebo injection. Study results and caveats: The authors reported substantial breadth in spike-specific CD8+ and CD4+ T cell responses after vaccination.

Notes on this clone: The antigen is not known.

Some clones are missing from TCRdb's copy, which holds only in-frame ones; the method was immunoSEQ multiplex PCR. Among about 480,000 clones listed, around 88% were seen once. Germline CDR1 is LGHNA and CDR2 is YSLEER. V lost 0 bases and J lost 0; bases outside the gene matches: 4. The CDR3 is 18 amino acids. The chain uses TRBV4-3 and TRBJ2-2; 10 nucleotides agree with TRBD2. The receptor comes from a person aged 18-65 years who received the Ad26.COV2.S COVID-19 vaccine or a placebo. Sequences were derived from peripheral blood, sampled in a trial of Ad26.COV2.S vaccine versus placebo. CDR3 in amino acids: CASSQDAAGGANTGELFF. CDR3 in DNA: TGCGCCAGCAGCCAAGATGCAGCGGGAGGGGCGAACACCGGGGAGCTGTTTTTT.